This T cell receptor beta chain was recorded in a study of shared clonotypes between healthy human individuals. General study results and limits: The naive CD4 repertoires of several donors were compared, and around 4.9% of clonotypes were shared.

The V end was cut by 1 base, the J end by 3 bases, with 10 bases between. Germline V CDR1 and CDR2: SGHAT, FQNNGV. The CDR3 runs 15 residues. Deep was the level used in running the assay. This table comes from immunoSEQ multiplex PCR, and its TCRdb copy is limited to in-frame clones, with some not included. Of approximately 2,300,000 clones detected, just under 95% appear once; the ten largest clones hold around 0.38%. A remark on this clone: Its antigen is currently unknown.

Sequencing was done on a sample of naive CD4+ T cells from PBMCs. Documented subset: CD45RA+ positively selected. The chain couples TRBV11-2 to TRBJ1-5; unclear D gene. The TCR was taken from a man younger than 30 in good health. Some clones in this sample may be carry-over from other donors' samples. CDR3 residues: CASSLGTSLNQPQHF. CDR3 bases: TGTGCCAGCAGCTTAGGAACCAGTCTCAATCAGCCCCAGCATTTT.